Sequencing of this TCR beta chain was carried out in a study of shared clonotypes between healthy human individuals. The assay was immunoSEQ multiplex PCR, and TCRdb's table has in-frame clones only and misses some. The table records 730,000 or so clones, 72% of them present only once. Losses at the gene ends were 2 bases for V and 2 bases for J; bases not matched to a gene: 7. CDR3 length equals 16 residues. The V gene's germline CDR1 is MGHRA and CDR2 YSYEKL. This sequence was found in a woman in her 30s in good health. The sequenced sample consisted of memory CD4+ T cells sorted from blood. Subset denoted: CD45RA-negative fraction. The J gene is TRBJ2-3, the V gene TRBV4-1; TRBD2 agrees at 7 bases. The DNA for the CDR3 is TGCGCCAGCAGCCAATCCAGCGGGGAATTCACAGATACGCAGTATTTT. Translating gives CASSQSSGEFTDTQYF.